Listed below are T cell receptor beta chains from one sample, sequenced in a study of blood T cell repertoires in COVID-19. TCRdb's table, derived via immunoSEQ multiplex PCR, lists solely in-frame clones and lacks some. The data show under 200,000 clones, with roughly 89% seen just once and 3.5% to 4% held by the top ten. The sequenced material came from peripheral blood. These receptors all stem from a woman in her sixties who had recovered from COVID-19. Each CDR3 is given with its conserved first and last residue. A D gene is named only where the DNA matches it firmly. Clone size, where shown, is once, few, many, or a class for clones that have expanded.

.	TRBV23-1	TRBJ1-6	TRBD1	TGCGCCAGCAGGGACCGGGACAGTGATTCACCCCTCCACTTT	CASRDRDSDSPLHF
.	TRBV7-2	TRBJ1-2	TRBD1	TGTGCCAGCAGCTTAGGGTCCCCAGGGGGCGGCTATGGCTACACCTTC	CASSLGSPGGGYGYTF
.	TRBV9	TRBJ2-5	.	TGTGCCAGCAGCGTAGACTCTGGGGGGGAGACCCAGTACTTC	CASSVDSGGETQYF
.	TRBV6-6	TRBJ1-5	TRBD1	TGTGCCAGCAGACCTCCGACAGGGAAAGGCAATCAGCCCCAGCATTTT	CASRPPTGKGNQPQHF
once	TRBV10-2	TRBJ2-7	.	TGCGCCAGCAGTGAGTCTGGAGGGCCCGAGCAGTACTTC	CASSESGGPEQYF
once	TRBV4-3	TRBJ1-2	.	TGCGCCAGCAGCCAAGATCCGCCAGTCACTAACTATGGCTACACCTTC	CASSQDPPVTNYGYTF
.	TRBV9	TRBJ2-3	TRBD2	TGTGCCAGCAGCGTAGGGGTAGGTGAGCGGGGTATTAGCACAGATACGCAGTATTTT	CASSVGVGERGISTDTQYF
.	TRBV27	TRBJ1-2	TRBD1	TGTGCCAGCAGTTGGACAGGGACCTATGGCTACACCTTC	CASSWTGTYGYTF
once	TRBV6-5	TRBJ1-1	.	TGTGCCAGCAGCCCCGGGGTCGGGGGCACTGAAGCTTTCTTT	CASSPGVGGTEAFF
.	TRBV6-6	TRBJ2-7	.	TGTGCCAGCAGTGTTAGCGGCTACGAGCAGTACTTC	CASSVSGYEQYF
.	TRBV6-1	TRBJ2-7	TRBD2	TGTGCCAGCAGTTTGCGGGGGGACACCTACGAGCAGTACTTC	CASSLRGDTYEQYF
.	TRBV5-4	TRBJ2-7	TRBD1	TGTGCCAGCAGCTTGGGCAGGGGGAGCTCCTACGAGCAGTACTTC	CASSLGRGSSYEQYF
.	TRBV2	TRBJ2-7	.	TGTGCCAGCAGTGCGGAGGCAGGGGTTCTTAGCGAGCAGTACTTC	CASSAEAGVLSEQYF
.	TRBV5-4	TRBJ2-5	TRBD2	TGTGCCAGCAGCCCCGGACTAGCGGGGGGCTCTTACCAAGAGACCCAGTACTTC	CASSPGLAGGSYQETQYF
.	TRBV28	TRBJ1-1	.	TGTGCCAGCAGTCCCCTGGGGCCCCTGAACACTGAAGCTTTCTTT	CASSPLGPLNTEAFF
.	TRBV29-1	TRBJ1-1	.	TGCAGCGCCGGCCCCAGGGTGAACACTGAAGCTTTCTTT	CSAGPRVNTEAFF
.	TRBV28	TRBJ1-2	TRBD1	TGTGCCAGCAGCTTAAGGGGGACAGGGGGTCTGGGAAACTATGGCTACACCTTC	CASSLRGTGGLGNYGYTF
.	TRBV2	TRBJ1-2	TRBD1	TGTGCCAGCAGGGAGGACAGGGACGGCTACACCTTC	CASREDRDGYTF
.	TRBV5-4	TRBJ2-3	.	TGTGCCAGCAGCTTGGGTCCGTCGAGCACAGATACGCAGTATTTT	CASSLGPSSTDTQYF
.	TRBV28	TRBJ2-5	.	TGTGCCAGCAGTGGACACGTACAAGAGACCCAGTACTTC	CASSGHVQETQYF
.	TRBV28	TRBJ1-4	TRBD1	TGTGCCATCCCCGGGACAGGGAGGGAAAAACTGTTTTTT	CAIPGTGREKLFF
.	TRBV5-1	TRBJ1-1	.	TGCGCCAGCAGCCCACTGGCAGGGTCGAATCAGGGCCAAGCTTTCTTT	CASSPLAGSNQGQAFF
.	TRBV4-1	TRBJ2-4	.	TGCGCCAGCAGCCAAATAGGGGCCACGGACATTCAGTACTTC	CASSQIGATDIQYF
.	TRBV5-1	TRBJ1-4	.	TGCGCCAGCAGCTCCCAGGGTATTAGGGAAAAACTGTTTTTT	CASSSQGIREKLFF
.	TRBV5-1	TRBJ2-5	TRBD2	TGCGCCAGCAGCTTACACCATAGCGGGGGAGGAGAGACCCAGTACTTC	CASSLHHSGGGETQYF
.	TRBV27	TRBJ1-2	TRBD1	TGTGCCAGCAGTCGGCTCGGACAGGTTTATGGCTACACCTTC	CASSRLGQVYGYTF
.	TRBV5-4	TRBJ1-1	TRBD1	TGTGCCAGCAGCTTGGGTGGGGACAGGGGGACTGAAGCTTTCTTT	CASSLGGDRGTEAFF
.	TRBV30	TRBJ2-2	.	TGTGCCTGGAGTAGGCCCACGGGAGTGGGCGGGGAGCTGTTTTTT	CAWSRPTGVGGELFF
.	TRBV6-2/TRBV6-3	TRBJ2-1	TRBD2	TGTGCCAGCAGCTCTCTTGCTAGCGGGGGGGGGAGCTCCTACAATGAGCAGTTCTTC	CASSSLASGGGSSYNEQFF
once	TRBV3-1/TRBV3-2	TRBJ2-5	TRBD1	TGTGCCAGCAGCCCCCCGGCAGGGGGTAAAGAGACCCAGTACTTC	CASSPPAGGKETQYF
.	TRBV14	TRBJ2-1	.	TGTGCCAGCAGCCAGATGGACAGCTCCTACAATGAGCAGTTCTTC	CASSQMDSSYNEQFF
.	TRBV27	TRBJ2-7	TRBD1	TGTGCCAGCAGTTTTGGTGACAGGGGGCTTGAGCAGTACTTC	CASSFGDRGLEQYF
.	TRBV18	TRBJ2-1	TRBD1	TGTGCCAGCTCACCTACAGGGGTGGACAATGAGCAGTTCTTC	CASSPTGVDNEQFF
.	TRBV11-2	TRBJ2-5	.	TGTGCCAGCAGCTCAGGGCAAGAGACCCAGTACTTC	CASSSGQETQYF
.	TRBV6-5	TRBJ1-2	.	TGTGCCAGCAGGTCCACCCCAGGGGGCTACACCTTC	CASRSTPGGYTF
.	TRBV7-3	TRBJ2-3	.	TGTGCCAGCAGCTCGTACGGGGATACGCAGTATTTT	CASSSYGDTQYF
few	TRBV10-3	TRBJ1-3	TRBD1	TGTGCCATCAGCGGGACAGGGGGTTTGTCTGGAAACACCATATATTTT	CAISGTGGLSGNTIYF
.	TRBV6-5	TRBJ1-1	TRBD1	TGTGCCAGCCGAATGGCAGACAGGGGGAACACTGAAGCTTTCTTT	CASRMADRGNTEAFF